These 21 T cell receptor beta chains came from one sample sequenced in a study of shared clonotypes between healthy human individuals. Measured with immunoSEQ multiplex PCR; TCRdb has only the in-frame clones, and not every one. The sample includes about 1 million clones, 65% to 75% of them seen just once. Sequencing was done on a sample of memory CD4+ T cells sorted from blood. Noted subset: CD45RA-negative fraction. The source is a man between 18 and 35 years old in good health.

Comment on this clone: This sample includes further DNA sequences coding for the same CDR3. The V call is TRBV27, the J call TRBJ1-1; a possible D gene is TRBD1 (5 bases). Germline V gene sequence: CDR1 MNHEY, CDR2 SMNVEV (reference sequence). The CDR3 has 13 amino acids. The V end lost 5 bases, the J end lost 4 bases, and 11 bases lay between the germline ends. CDR3 sequence (DNA): TGTGCCAGCAGTAGCCGGGGGGGCACTGAAGCTTTCTTT. This encodes CASSSRGGTEAFF.

The chain combines TRBV6-6 with TRBJ2-2; no firm D call. In germline, CDR1 is MNHNY, CDR2 SVGAGI (reference sequence). This CDR3 region has 12 residues. Trimming removed 4 bases at V and 6 bases at J, with 6 bases between. The DNA for the CDR3 is TGTGCCAGCAGTTCTCGGCCCGGGGAGCTGTTTTTT. It translates to CASSSRPGELFF.

CDR3 in DNA: TGTGCCAGCAGCCACCTGGGGGTAAAGGTGTTTTTT. It is translated as CASSHLGVKVFF. The rearrangement joins TRBV5-6 to TRBJ2-2; D may correspond to TRBD1 or TRBD2 (5 bases each). Trimming left V 4 bases short and J 15 bases short, with 16 bases between. The CDR3 length is 12 residues. CDR1 and CDR2 (germline): SGHDT, YYEEEE. The entire variable domain, with the rest obtained from reference TRBV5-6 and TRBJ2-2, is as follows: DAGVTQSPTHLIKTRGQQVTLRCSPKSGHDTVSWYQQALGQGPQFIFQYYEEEERQRGNFPDRFSGHQFPNYSSELNVNALLLGDSALYLCASSHLGVKVFFGEGSRLTVL.

This clone was counted once. The CDR3 nucleotides are TGTGCCAGCAGCAACCAGTACAATGAGCAGTTCTTC. This encodes CASSNQYNEQFF. The chain uses TRBV7-8 and TRBJ2-1; D is undetermined. Between the trimmed V and J ends, which lost 5 bases and 4 bases, there was a span of 6 bases. This CDR3 contains 12 residues. The germline V gene encodes CDR1 SGHVS and CDR2 FQNEAQ.

This clone was recorded once. The V call is TRBV7-9, the J call TRBJ1-1, with 10 bases fitting TRBD1. Germline loops: CDR1 SEHNR, CDR2 FQNEAQ (reference sequence). The CDR3 loop spans 16 amino acids. V shed 5 bases and J 3 bases; nucleotides not matched to a gene: 9. CDR3 residues: CASSQDRGGRDTEAFF. The CDR3, as DNA: TGTGCCAGCAGCCAGGACAGGGGGGGTCGGGACACTGAAGCTTTCTTT.

DNA of the CDR3: TGTGCCAGCTCACCTTCGGGGAGGGATTCCTACGAGCAGTACTTC. It encodes CASSPSGRDSYEQYF. The rearrangement links TRBV18 to TRBJ2-7; TRBD2 matches at 7 bases. Germline CDR1 reads KGHSH; CDR2 reads LQKENI. This CDR3 is 15 amino acids long. J was trimmed by 1 base and V by 3 bases; bases with no gene match: 6. Full variable domain (remainder filled in from reference TRBV18 and TRBJ2-7): NAGVMQNPRHLVRRRGQEARLRCSPMKGHSHVYWYRQLPEEGLKFMVYLQKENIIDESGMPKERFSAEFPKEGPSILRIQQVVRGDSAAYFCASSPSGRDSYEQYFGPGTRLTVT.

This clone was picked up one time. V gene TRBV30 combines with J gene TRBJ2-2; D might be TRBD1 or TRBD2, each matching 6 bases. The CDR3 length is 15 residues. The ends were cut back, 7 bases at V and 2 bases at J, with 17 bases in the middle. The germline V gene has CDR1 GTSNPN and CDR2 SVGIG (reference sequence). CDR3 residues: CASRGRLLNTGELFF. The CDR3 region has the DNA TGTGCCTCACGGGGGCGCCTACTAAACACCGGGGAGCTGTTTTTT.

The rearrangement links TRBV6-6 to TRBJ2-7, with D maybe TRBD1 (6 bases). V shed 6 bases and J shed 3 bases, with 18 bases lying between them. The CDR3 contains 15 residues. Germline loops: CDR1 MNHNY, CDR2 SVGAGI (reference sequence). The CDR3, as DNA: TGTGCCAGCAGACCCGACAGGCTTGTTGGCTACGAGCAGTACTTC. Protein: CASRPDRLVGYEQYF.

The chain joins TRBV6-5 to TRBJ2-1; 11 bases map to TRBD2. Germline loops: CDR1 MNHEY, CDR2 SVGAGI. Unmatched junction bases numbered 2, after V lost 0 bases and J lost 4 bases. This CDR3 spans 16 amino acids. In DNA form, the CDR3 reads TGTGCCAGCAGTTACTCCCTAGCGGGGGGATACAATGAGCAGTTCTTC. As protein: CASSYSLAGGYNEQFF.

The chain has TRBV5-4 and TRBJ1-1; D perhaps matches TRBD1 (5 bases). Trimming shortened V by 5 bases and J by 0 bases, and 14 bases separated the two germline ends. Germline lookup yields CDR1 SGHNT and CDR2 YYREEE (reference sequence). CDR3 length: 15 amino acids. This CDR3 reads CASSPGRSMNTEAFF. CDR3 nucleotide sequence: TGTGCCAGCAGTCCGGGACGCTCCATGAACACTGAAGCTTTCTTT.

This clone was seen a few times. This chain links TRBV25-1 with TRBJ1-2; 7 bases are a match to TRBD1. Germline loops: CDR1 MGHDK, CDR2 SYGVNS. J was trimmed by 0 bases and V by 3 bases; bases with no gene match: 10. This CDR3 has 17 residues. CDR3 sequence: CASSDRQGRNPNYGYTF. The CDR3 DNA is TGTGCCAGCAGTGACAGACAGGGACGTAATCCTAACTATGGCTACACCTTC.

The chain couples TRBV28 to TRBJ1-1; D possibly corresponds to TRBD1 (6 bases). The V gene lost 8 bases and the J gene lost 3 bases, with 16 bases spanning the gap. Germline assignment: CDR1 MDHEN and CDR2 SYDVKM. The CDR3 is 14 amino acids. CDR3 residues: CASGRGGADTEAFF. DNA for the CDR3: TGTGCCAGCGGTCGGGGGGGCGCGGACACTGAAGCTTTCTTT.

This clone was counted a few times. The chain carries TRBV4-1 and TRBJ2-7; D uncertain. The germline V and J ends were trimmed by 5 bases and 2 bases, with 16 bases remaining between them. CDR1 and CDR2 from the germline V gene are MGHRA and YSYEKL. The CDR3 is 15 residues long. The CDR3 DNA follows: TGCGCCAGCAGCAGAACACCTCGCATCACCTACGAGCAGTACTTC. Translated: CASSRTPRITYEQYF.

This chain links TRBV7-9 with TRBJ1-3, with 8 bases that match TRBD1. Germline V gene sequence: CDR1 SEHNR, CDR2 FQNEAQ (reference sequence). Trimming removed 10 bases from V and 3 bases from J; junction bases left unmatched: 8. The CDR3 sequence is 14 residues long. CDR3 residues: CAITTTGGGNTIYF. Written as DNA, the CDR3 is TGTGCCATCACAACTACAGGGGGTGGAAACACCATATATTTT.

The chain employs TRBV30 and TRBJ1-4; D is possibly TRBD1 (5 bases). The germline V and J ends were trimmed by 0 bases and 8 bases, with 16 bases remaining between them. CDR3 size: 15 residues. In germline, CDR1 is GTSNPN, CDR2 SVGIG (reference sequence). CDR3 nucleotide sequence: TGTGCCTGGAGTGTTATAAGGGGAGAAAGAGAAAAACTGTTTTTT. Translation: CAWSVIRGEREKLFF.

This clone is a singleton in its sample. The chain joins TRBV5-8 to TRBJ1-5; D not resolved. From germline, CDR1 is SGHTS and CDR2 YDEGEE. Trimming stripped 0 bases from V and 4 bases from J, with 11 bases between. There are 15 residues in the CDR3. The DNA of the CDR3 is TGTGCCAGCAGCTTGGCCTGGGGAGGAAATCAGCCCCAGCATTTT. Encoded protein: CASSLAWGGNQPQHF.

The chain links TRBV19 to TRBJ1-4; D is unresolved. The ends were cut back, 4 bases at V and 0 bases at J, with 18 bases in the middle. CDR1 and CDR2 from the germline V gene are LNHDA and SQIVND (reference sequence). The CDR3 length is 18 residues. Here the CDR3 reads CASSKRGSSLTTNEKLFF. CDR3 coding DNA: TGTGCCAGTAGTAAGCGAGGATCATCTTTGACAACTAATGAAAAACTGTTTTTT.

This clone appeared a single time. This chain joins TRBV27 and TRBJ2-1; 7 nucleotides match TRBD1. Per the germline V gene, CDR1 is MNHEY and CDR2 is SMNVEV (reference sequence). J gave up 7 bases and V 7 bases, and 10 bases lay outside the gene matches. The CDR3 length is 14 residues. The CDR3 DNA reads TGTGCCAGCACCCCGACAGGGAAACGGAATGAGCAGTTCTTC. This gives the protein CASTPTGKRNEQFF.

This clone turned up a few times. This CDR3 reads CASSETSALQETQYF. CDR3 bases: TGTGCCAGCAGCGAGACTAGCGCCCTCCAAGAGACCCAGTACTTC. The chain recombines TRBV9 with TRBJ2-5; 8 nucleotides agree with TRBD2. Trimming removed 3 bases from V and 1 base from J; junction bases left unmatched: 5. CDR1 and CDR2 from the germline V gene are SGDLS and YYNGEE. This CDR3 spans 15 amino acids. The full variable domain, with the rest looked up from reference TRBV9 and TRBJ2-5, is DSGVTQTPKHLITATGQRVTLRCSPRSGDLSVYWYQQSLDQGLQFLIQYYNGEERAKGNILERFSAQQFPDLHSELNLSSLELGDSALYFCASSETSALQETQYFGPGTRLLVL.

The rearrangement links TRBV18 to TRBJ2-7; D unclear. Trimming pared 0 bases from V and 2 bases from J, leaving 8 bases between. Per germline, CDR1 KGHSH and CDR2 LQKENI. The length of the CDR3 is 14 residues. The CDR3 coding sequence is TGTGCCAGCTCACCACCGGTCGGACCCTACGAGCAGTACTTC. Its translation is CASSPPVGPYEQYF.

The chain couples TRBV4-1 to TRBJ2-4, with 11 bases lining up with TRBD2. The CDR3 extends over 18 amino acids. Germline CDR1 is MGHRA and CDR2 is YSYEKL. V lost 4 bases to trimming and J lost 0 bases; unmatched junction nucleotides: 8. This chain's CDR3 is CASSLTGTSGEAKNIQYF. As DNA, the CDR3 is TGCGCCAGCAGCCTTACCGGGACTAGCGGAGAAGCCAAAAACATTCAGTACTTC.